This paragraph reports one T cell receptor beta chain. Its antigen is undetermined. V was trimmed by 4 bases and J by 1 base, leaving 11 bases between them. CDR1 is SNHLY, CDR2 FYNNEI, per germline. The CDR3 totals 16 residues. The data were produced by immunoSEQ multiplex PCR, yet TCRdb's version contains in-frame clones alone and is incomplete. The sample has about 10,000 clones, 65% to 80% seen once. This sample is drawn from a study of immune cell composition in non-small cell lung cancer. Notes on the study in general: Overall clonality, unlike maximal tumour-associated clone frequency, did not predict TIL reactivity. It was not proven that tumour-reactive clones equal dominant tumour-associated clones.

The genes are TRBV2 and TRBJ2-6; D unresolved. This receptor was identified in a human donor with non-small cell lung cancer. Input material: lung tumor tissue. CDR3 sequence: CASSGSIRSGANVLTF. CDR3 DNA sequence: TGTGCCAGCAGTGGAAGCATAAGGTCTGGGGCCAACGTCCTGACTTTC. The whole variable domain, filled in from reference TRBV2 and TRBJ2-6, reads EPEVTQTPSHQVTQMGQEVILRCVPISNHLYFYWYRQILGQKVEFLVSFYNNEISEKSEIFDDQFSVERPDGSNFTLKIRSTKLEDSAMYFCASSGSIRSGANVLTFGAGSRLTVL.